The 21 T cell receptor beta chains presented below share a single source sample, sequenced in a study of human T cells and chemical hapten exposure. Regarding time point: patch test 3, about 24 weeks after DPC sensitization. Regarding treatment: therapeutic diphenylcyclopropenone sensitization with weekly scalp DPC. TCRdb processed the RACE reads anew with MiXCR; each CDR3 protein has one entry. Of 50,000 to 70,000 distinct CDR3 sequences listed, approximately 13% are singletons. This specimen consisted of whole blood, obtained in connection with sensitization to the hapten diphenylcyclopropenone (DPC). Receptors originate from a young man with alopecia areata. Some clones in this sample may be carry-over from other donors' samples.

The genes are TRBV6-2 or TRBV6-3 and TRBJ2-7; D might be TRBD1 (5 bases). Germline loops: CDR1 MNHEY, CDR2 SVGEGT. CDR3 length: 14 amino acids. Trimming cost V 1 base and J 1 base, with 8 bases left between them. The CDR3, as DNA: TGTGCCAGCAGTTACTTAGACAGTTCCTACGAGCAGTACTTC. Protein: CASSYLDSSYEQYF.

This clonotype has a handful of counts. The chain links TRBV7-2 to TRBJ2-3, with D tentatively TRBD2 (7 bases). This CDR3 has 15 residues. CDR1 is SGHTA, CDR2 FQGNSA, per germline. Deletions cut 3 bases from V and 3 bases from J, with 13 bases between. As DNA, the CDR3 is TGTGCCAGCAGCTTTCTAGGGGGGGAGACAGATACGCAGTATTTT. This sequence encodes CASSFLGGETDTQYF.

The sample holds a few counts of this clonotype. The chain employs TRBV24-1 and TRBJ1-2; D call uncertain. In germline, CDR1 is KGHDR, CDR2 SFDVKD. V dropped 4 bases and J dropped 7 bases, with 15 bases sitting between them. This CDR3 is 14 amino acids long. The CDR3 region has the DNA TGTGCCACCAGTGAACCCGCCAAGTCAGGTGGCTACACCTTC. Translation: CATSEPAKSGGYTF.

In this sample, this clonotype turned up many times. The CDR3 sequence: CASSSQNTQYF. CDR3 DNA sequence: TGTGCCAGCAGCTCACAGAATACGCAGTATTTT. This sequence joins TRBV7-6 and TRBJ2-3; D not certain. CDR3 length: 11 amino acids. Trimming took 4 bases from V and 7 from J, leaving 6 bases between them. Germline assignment: CDR1 SGHVS and CDR2 FNYEAQ.

By sample share, this clonotype is medium-sized. The V call is TRBV6-1, the J call TRBJ1-1; D not resolved. This CDR3 comprises 11 residues. CDR1 is MNHNS, CDR2 SASEGT, per germline. Trimming stripped 7 bases from V and 11 bases from J, with 14 bases between. The CDR3 DNA reads as TGTGCCAGCACTACGATCCCTGGGGCTTTCTTT. It translates to CASTTIPGAFF.

The chain uses TRBV20-1 and TRBJ1-1; D may be TRBD1 (5 bases). The V gene's germline CDR1 is DFQATT and CDR2 SNEGSKA (reference sequence). The length of the CDR3 is 16 residues. V was trimmed by 0 bases and J by 4 bases, leaving 18 bases between them. CDR3 amino acids: CSAREGGHSGFTEAFF. DNA of the CDR3: TGCAGTGCTAGAGAAGGTGGACATTCGGGCTTCACTGAAGCTTTCTTT.

The chain has TRBV18 and TRBJ2-7, with TRBD2 matching over 7 bases. Trimming took 4 bases from V and 0 from J; bases not matched to a gene: 3. Germline V gene sequence: CDR1 KGHSH, CDR2 LQKENI. The CDR3 has 14 residues. CDR3 loop: CASSQGTTSYEQYF. DNA for the CDR3: TGTGCCAGCTCACAGGGGACTACCTCCTACGAGCAGTACTTC.

Notes on this clonotype: This may arise from a read error, as a much more abundant clone is one base away. This sequence joins TRBV29-1 and TRBJ2-2; a possible D gene is TRBD1 (6 bases). Trimming removed 4 bases at V and 6 bases at J, with 9 bases between. The CDR3 extends over 12 amino acids. Germline CDR1 and CDR2: SQVTM and ANQGSEA. The CDR3 loop is CSVVRGAGELFF. CDR3 coding DNA: TGCAGCGTTGTCAGGGGAGCCGGGGAGCTGTTTTTT.

For this clonotype: It may be a read error: a sequence one base away is much more abundant. V and J are TRBV28 and TRBJ1-2, with 9 bases lining up with TRBD1. Germline assignment: CDR1 MDHEN and CDR2 SYDVKM. This CDR3 spans 14 amino acids. The CDR3 DNA reads TGTGCCAGCCTTGACAGGGGGAGAACCTATAGCTACACCTTC. Translation gives CASLDRGRTYSYTF.

In this sample, this clonotype turned up a few times. The V call is TRBV7-3, the J call TRBJ1-3; D not resolved. The germline V gene has CDR1 SGHTA and CDR2 FQGTGA. The CDR3 has 13 residues. The germline V and J ends were trimmed by 5 bases and 2 bases, with 7 bases remaining between them. CDR3: CASSPTTGNTIYF. The CDR3, as DNA: TGTGCCAGCAGCCCGACGACTGGAAACACCATATATTTT.

In this sample, this clonotype turned up many times. The CDR3 DNA reads as TGTGCCAGCAGCGGAGGAGCGGGGATTGGCACAGATACGCAGTATTTT. Its translation: CASSGGAGIGTDTQYF. The chain is built from TRBV7-8 and TRBJ2-3, with 7 positions matching TRBD2. Unmatched junction bases numbered 9, after V lost 5 bases and J lost 1 base. The V gene's germline CDR1 is SGHVS and CDR2 FQNEAQ. CDR3 length: 16 residues.

The V and J genes are TRBV3-1 and TRBJ1-1; 7 bases map to TRBD1. Losses at the gene ends were 4 bases for V and 1 base for J; bases not matched to a gene: 3. The CDR3 runs 14 residues. Germline assignment: CDR1 LGHDT and CDR2 YNNKEL (reference sequence). CDR3 bases: TGTGCCAGCAGCCTGGGACAGAAGAACACTGAAGCTTTCTTT. Translating gives CASSLGQKNTEAFF.

In this sample, this clonotype turned up a few times. This chain joins TRBV3-1 and TRBJ2-2, with 8 bases that match TRBD2. The CDR3 contains 16 residues. CDR1 is LGHDT, CDR2 YNNKEL, per germline (reference sequence). V was clipped by 2 bases and J by 2 bases; unmatched bases: 4. The CDR3 spells CASSQTSGVNTGELFF. The CDR3 nucleotides are TGTGCCAGCAGCCAAACTAGCGGCGTTAACACCGGGGAGCTGTTTTTT.

This clonotype was counted at least ten times. The DNA of the CDR3 is TGTGCCAGCAGTCCGGACAGGGGACACAGCTATGGCTACACCTTC. This sequence encodes CASSPDRGHSYGYTF. V is TRBV2 and J is TRBJ1-2, with 9 bases fitting TRBD1. Germline V gene sequence: CDR1 SNHLY, CDR2 FYNNEI. Trimming took 5 bases from V and 4 from J; bases not matched to a gene: 8. The CDR3 sequence is 15 residues long.

To note about this clonotype: At one of its ends the junction is not consistent with the germline gene, which may arise from a read error. This sequence joins TRBV28 and TRBJ2-7, with unresolved D. The germline V gene has CDR1 MDHEN and CDR2 SYDVKM. The CDR3 sequence is 12 residues long. DNA of the CDR3: TGTGTCAGCAGTTTGAGTCCCTACGAGCAGTACTTC. Its protein product is CVSSLSPYEQYF.

This clonotype was seen many times. The V and J genes are TRBV18 and TRBJ1-5; D is perhaps TRBD1 (6 bases). The V gene lost 4 bases and the J gene lost 4 bases, with 14 bases spanning the gap. This CDR3 is built from 15 residues. Germline V CDR1 and CDR2: KGHSH, LQKENI. The CDR3 coding sequence is TGTGCCAGCTCACGACAGGAAGGAAGAAATCAGCCCCAGCATTTT. This translates into CASSRQEGRNQPQHF.

This chain uses TRBV6-1 with TRBJ2-2; D gene uncertain. Germline values: CDR1 MNHNS, CDR2 SASEGT. Trimming shortened V by 3 bases and J by 6 bases, and 20 bases separated the two germline ends. The CDR3 loop spans 17 amino acids. CDR3 nucleotide sequence: TGTGCCAGCAGTGAGGCTTCCGACTGGAGTGTGGCCGGGGAGCTGTTTTTT. This gives the protein CASSEASDWSVAGELFF.

V gene TRBV7-9 combines with J gene TRBJ1-2; D is possibly TRBD1 (6 bases). The CDR3 is 15 residues long. CDR1 is SEHNR, CDR2 FQNEAQ, per germline (reference sequence). V shed 4 bases and J shed 4 bases, with 16 bases lying between them. The DNA of the CDR3 is TGTGCCAGCAGCTCCACGGGGGGGGGCGTCTATGGCTACACCTTC. Its translation: CASSSTGGGVYGYTF.

This clonotype was picked up many times. The chain's CDR3 is CASSLRGDHSYNEQFF. The CDR3 DNA reads TGTGCCAGCAGCTTACGAGGGGACCACTCCTACAATGAGCAGTTCTTC. This chain joins TRBV11-2 and TRBJ2-1; D is possibly TRBD1 or TRBD2 (5 bases each). Germline CDR1 is SGHAT and CDR2 is FQNNGV. This CDR3 has 16 amino acids. Trimming took off 2 bases at V and 0 bases at J, with 11 bases between the two ends.

This clonotype appeared many times. This chain links TRBV29-1 with TRBJ2-7, with D perhaps assigned TRBD1 or TRBD2 (5 bases each). With 7 bases removed from V and 0 bases from J, the gap between germline ends came to 13 bases. Germline V gene sequence: CDR1 SQVTM, CDR2 ANQGSEA. This CDR3 comprises 13 residues. CDR3 nucleotides: TGCAGCGGGGGGAGCTCTAACTCCTACGAGCAGTACTTC. It codes for CSGGSSNSYEQYF.

This clonotype showed up just a few times. The chain recombines TRBV7-9 with TRBJ2-5, with TRBD1 identical over 9 bases. Per germline, CDR1 SEHNR and CDR2 FQNEAQ (reference sequence). The CDR3 consists of 16 residues. After removal of 5 bases from V and 1 base from J, the junction contained 8 bases not matched to a gene. CDR3 coding DNA: TGTGCCAGCAGCCCGGGGACAGGGTACCTCCAAGAGACCCAGTACTTC. Protein sequence: CASSPGTGYLQETQYF.